The 24 T cell receptor beta chains below come from one sample, sequenced in a study of blood T cell repertoires in COVID-19. The data were produced by immunoSEQ multiplex PCR, yet TCRdb's version contains in-frame clones alone and is incomplete. The sample shows 250,000 to 400,000 clones, 70% to 90% of them seen only once. Sequencing input: peripheral blood. The receptors originated from a woman aged 25 to 39 with COVID-19, enrolled during active disease.

The chain is built from TRBV3-1 (or the pseudogene TRBV3-2) and TRBJ2-2; TRBD2 is a possible D gene (5 bases). From germline, CDR1 is LGHDT and CDR2 YNNKEL (reference sequence). The V gene lost 4 bases and the J gene lost 4 bases, with 19 bases spanning the gap. The CDR3 length is 17 residues. DNA for the CDR3: TGTGCCAGCAGCCCCCTGCCGGGTTTGGGGAGCACCGGGGAGCTGTTTTTT. This sequence encodes CASSPLPGLGSTGELFF.

V usage is TRBV4-3 and J usage is TRBJ2-7; D gene unclear. Per germline, CDR1 LGHNA and CDR2 YSLEER. The CDR3 consists of 14 residues. V was cut by 1 base and J by 1 base, with 8 bases left in between. The CDR3 DNA sequence: TGCGCCAGCAGCCAAGCCCAGGCATCCTACGAGCAGTACTTC. Amino acid sequence: CASSQAQASYEQYF.

The chain recombines TRBV5-1 with TRBJ1-4; D uncertain. CDR3 length equals 13 residues. Germline V lookup: CDR1 SGHRS, CDR2 YFSETQ. V gave up 5 bases and J gave up 5 bases, with 10 bases separating them. Written as DNA, the CDR3 is TGCGCCAGCAGAGGCCAGGAAAATGAAAAACTGTTTTTT. It encodes CASRGQENEKLFF.

V is TRBV18 and J is TRBJ2-7; D perhaps matches TRBD1 (6 bases). In germline, CDR1 is KGHSH, CDR2 LQKENI. The V gene lost 3 bases and the J gene lost 5 bases, with 11 bases spanning the gap. The CDR3 totals 13 residues. The CDR3 DNA is TGTGCCAGCTCACCGGGGACAACGGACGAGCAGTACTTC. It encodes CASSPGTTDEQYF.

This chain uses TRBV28 with TRBJ1-4; D is possibly TRBD1 (5 bases). Germline CDR1 MDHEN, CDR2 SYDVKM. This CDR3 contains 14 residues. The V gene lost 3 bases and the J gene lost 7 bases, with 12 bases spanning the gap. CDR3 protein: CASSFPDSFEKLFF. The DNA of the CDR3 is TGTGCCAGCAGTTTCCCCGACAGTTTTGAAAAACTGTTTTTT.

This clone was detected once. J is TRBJ1-3 and V is TRBV5-1; weak D call: TRBD1 (5 bases). V gave up 7 bases and J gave up 0 bases, with 8 bases separating them. This CDR3 has 13 amino acids. CDR1 SGHRS and CDR2 YFSETQ come from the germline V gene. The CDR3 DNA reads TGCGCCAGCCGGACATACTCTGGAAACACCATATATTTT. Protein sequence: CASRTYSGNTIYF.

This clone was picked up a small number of times. The chain is built from TRBV3-1 (or the pseudogene TRBV3-2) and TRBJ1-1; 8 positions agree with TRBD1. The CDR3 sequence is 15 residues long. Germline CDR1 reads LGHDT; CDR2 reads YNNKEL (reference sequence). V gave up 4 bases and J gave up 4 bases; unmatched junction bases: 8. The CDR3, as DNA: TGTGCCAGCAGCCGAGGACAGGGTTTGGGCACTGAAGCTTTCTTT. Its translation: CASSRGQGLGTEAFF.

The chain has TRBV4-3 and TRBJ2-5, with 11 bases fitting TRBD2. CDR3 length: 15 amino acids. The V and J ends lost 0 bases and 4 bases, in that order; junction bases with no gene match: 1. Germline V gene data show CDR1 as LGHNA and CDR2 as YSLEER. The CDR3, as DNA: TGCGCCAGCAGCCAAGATCTAGCGGGGGGAGAGACCCAGTACTTC. Translated, it gives CASSQDLAGGETQYF.

The chain is built from TRBV7-9 and TRBJ2-7; 9 bases line up with TRBD1. Trimming took 3 bases from V and 3 from J; bases not matched to a gene: 9. CDR1 and CDR2 from the germline V gene are SEHNR and FQNEAQ (reference sequence). The CDR3 has 16 amino acids. CDR3 in amino acids: CASSLGDGTGFYEQYF. The CDR3 coding sequence is TGTGCCAGCAGCTTGGGGGATGGGACAGGGTTCTACGAGCAGTACTTC.

This chain links TRBV29-1 with TRBJ1-6; D gene uncertain. Trimming removed 0 bases from V and 11 bases from J, with 5 bases in between. This CDR3 is built from 11 residues. CDR1 is SQVTM, CDR2 ANQGSEA, per germline. CDR3 bases: TGCAGCGTTGAAGATCGAGCACCCCTCCACTTT. Residues: CSVEDRAPLHF.

CDR3 in amino acids: CASSTQGAGTEAFF. The CDR3 coding sequence is TGTGCCAGCAGTACCCAGGGGGCGGGCACTGAAGCTTTCTTT. This chain links TRBV6-5 with TRBJ1-1; 8 nucleotides line up with TRBD1. Looked up from germline, CDR1 is MNHEY and CDR2 is SVGAGI. The CDR3 contains 14 residues. V lost 5 bases to trimming and J lost 4 bases; unmatched junction nucleotides: 6.

In DNA form, the CDR3 reads TGTGCCAGCAGCTCGACAGGGGTGAGTGAGCAGTACTTC. Protein sequence: CASSSTGVSEQYF. The chain joins TRBV7-3 to TRBJ2-7; 8 bases fit TRBD1. With 4 bases clipped from V and 7 bases from J, the junction kept 6 bases outside the gene matches. The CDR3 consists of 13 residues. Germline CDR1 is SGHTA and CDR2 is FQGTGA.

The chain uses TRBV19 and TRBJ2-1, with a tentative D call TRBD1 (6 bases). With 3 bases removed from V and 8 bases from J, the gap between germline ends came to 8 bases. Germline V lookup: CDR1 LNHDA, CDR2 SQIVND (reference sequence). The CDR3 extends over 12 amino acids. The chain's CDR3 is CASSMQGHEQFF. The CDR3 region has the DNA TGTGCCAGTAGTATGCAGGGGCATGAGCAGTTCTTC.

The chain couples TRBV7-9 to TRBJ2-1; D might be TRBD1 (6 bases). The V and J ends lost 5 bases and 4 bases respectively, with 9 bases between them. Germline V gene sequence: CDR1 SEHNR, CDR2 FQNEAQ (reference sequence). The CDR3 covers 13 residues. The CDR3: CASSQGQYNEQFF. The CDR3 DNA reads as TGTGCCAGCAGCCAAGGACAGTACAATGAGCAGTTCTTC.

The V gene is TRBV11-2, the J gene TRBJ2-2, with D possibly TRBD1 on 6 matching bases. Trimming cost V 0 bases and J 9 bases, with 8 bases left between them. This CDR3 is 13 amino acids long. Germline V gives CDR1 SGHAT, CDR2 FQNNGV. The CDR3 sequence is CASSLDQGRELFF. The DNA of the CDR3 is TGTGCCAGCAGCTTAGATCAGGGGCGGGAGCTGTTTTTT.

The J gene is TRBJ2-1, the V gene TRBV14, with D maybe TRBD1 (6 bases). The CDR3 covers 12 residues. The germline gives CDR1 SGHDN, CDR2 FVKESK. V lost 4 bases to trimming and J lost 12 bases, with 13 bases between them. CDR3 amino acids: CASSLTGLGQFF. For the CDR3, the DNA is TGTGCCAGCAGCCTTACAGGGCTCGGGCAGTTCTTC. The full variable domain, rest sourced from reference TRBV14 and TRBJ2-1, is EAGVTQFPSHSVIEKGQTVTLRCDPISGHDNLYWYRRVMGKEIKFLLHFVKESKQDESGMPNNRFLAERTGGTYSTLKVQPAELEDSGVYFCASSLTGLGQFFGPGTRLTVL.

This chain joins TRBV5-5 and TRBJ1-3; no clear D. This CDR3 has 15 amino acids. V lost 5 bases to trimming and J lost 0 bases, with 12 bases between them. In germline, CDR1 is SGHKS, CDR2 YYEKEE (reference sequence). CDR3 nucleotides: TGTGCCAGCAGTGAGAGCGTCACCTCTGGAAACACCATATATTTT. Encoded protein: CASSESVTSGNTIYF.

The chain links TRBV19 to TRBJ2-1; TRBD1 might be the D (5 bases). CDR3 length: 16 amino acids. In germline, CDR1 is LNHDA, CDR2 SQIVND (reference sequence). V shed 5 bases and J shed 4 bases, with 18 bases lying between them. CDR3 in DNA: TGTGCCAGTAGTCCTATCCCCGGACAAGGGTACAATGAGCAGTTCTTC. It yields the protein CASSPIPGQGYNEQFF.

This clone was counted once. The genes are TRBV6-2 or TRBV6-3 and TRBJ1-1; D remains unclear. Trimming left V 4 bases short and J 3 bases short, with 9 bases between. Germline V gene data show CDR1 as MNHEY and CDR2 as SVGEGT. The CDR3 consists of 13 residues. CDR3 in amino acids: CASSSLRYTEAFF. The CDR3 bases are TGTGCCAGCAGTTCGTTGAGGTACACTGAAGCTTTCTTT.

The chain employs TRBV5-4 and TRBJ1-1; possible D gene TRBD1, 6 bases. Germline CDR1 is SGHNT and CDR2 is YYREEE (reference sequence). Trimming took 7 bases from V and 3 from J, leaving 19 bases between them. This CDR3 spans 15 amino acids. CDR3 in DNA: TGTGCCAGCTCGGGGGGGGCGCGGAGCGACACTGAAGCTTTCTTT. It is translated as CASSGGARSDTEAFF.

The chain carries TRBV19 and TRBJ2-7; 9 nucleotides align to TRBD2. The J call is doubtful: the DNA matches TRBJ2-5 better. The CDR3 is 15 amino acids. The germline CDR1 and CDR2 sequences are LNHDA and SQIVND (reference sequence). The DNA for the CDR3 is TGTGCCAGTAGCCGTCCGGGGACTAGCTTTAAGACCCAGTACTTC. It encodes CASSRPGTSFKTQYF.

This chain uses TRBV7-7 with TRBJ2-3, with D maybe TRBD1 (5 bases). The V end lost 1 base, the J end lost 4 bases, and 12 bases lay between the germline ends. Germline lookup yields CDR1 SSHAT and CDR2 FNYEAQ (reference sequence). The CDR3 extends over 15 amino acids. For the CDR3, the DNA is TGTGCCAGCAGCTTAGGGGGCCCAGGACCAGATACGCAGTATTTT. Residues: CASSLGGPGPDTQYF.

This clone was seen more than once but under ten times. The chain joins TRBV13 to TRBJ1-2; weak D call: TRBD1 (6 bases). Per germline, CDR1 PRHDT and CDR2 FYEKMQ (reference sequence). The germline V and J ends were trimmed by 0 bases and 8 bases, with 16 bases remaining between them. The CDR3 length is 15 residues. CDR3 DNA: TGTGCCAGCAGCTTAGGCCGAGCGGGGGCGCCCGGCTACACCTTC. Translation: CASSLGRAGAPGYTF.

DNA for the CDR3: TGTGCCAGCTCACCCCCTCGCAGGGCTGTAAACTATGGCTACACCTTC. This encodes CASSPPRRAVNYGYTF. This chain joins TRBV18 and TRBJ1-2; D perhaps matches TRBD1 (5 bases). This CDR3 is 16 amino acids long. Trimming stripped 3 bases from V and 2 bases from J, with 16 bases between. Germline CDR1 and CDR2: KGHSH and LQKENI.